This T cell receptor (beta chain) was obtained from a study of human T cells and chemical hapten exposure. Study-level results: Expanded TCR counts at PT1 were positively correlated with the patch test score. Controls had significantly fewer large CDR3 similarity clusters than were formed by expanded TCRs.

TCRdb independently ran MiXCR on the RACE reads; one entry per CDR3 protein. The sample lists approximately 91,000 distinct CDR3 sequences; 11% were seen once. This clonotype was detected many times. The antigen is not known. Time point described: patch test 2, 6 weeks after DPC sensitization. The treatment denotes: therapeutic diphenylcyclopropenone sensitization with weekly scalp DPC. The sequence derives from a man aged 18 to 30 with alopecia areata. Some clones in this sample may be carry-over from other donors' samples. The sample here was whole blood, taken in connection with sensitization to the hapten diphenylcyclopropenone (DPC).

CDR3 nucleotide sequence: TGTGCCAGCAGTGAAGGAAACCTTCTTTATTCCGCTGAAGCTTTCTTT. It translates to CASSEGNLLYSAEAFF. The V and J genes are TRBV2 and TRBJ1-1, with D hard to call. Germline V CDR1 and CDR2: SNHLY, FYNNEI. The CDR3 spans 16 residues. Deletions cut 1 base from V and 6 bases from J, with 18 bases between.